One sample yielded the 13 T cell receptor beta chains listed below, sequenced in a study of blood T cell repertoires in COVID-19. The protocol was immunoSEQ multiplex PCR, while the TCRdb copy is restricted to in-frame clones and leaves out a portion. The data hold about 280,000 clones, with 70% to 90% observed a single time. The sequenced sample consisted of peripheral blood. The receptors stem from a woman aged 30 to 39 who had recovered from COVID-19.

The V and J genes are TRBV6-4 and TRBJ1-1; D not certain. V was shortened by 3 bases and J by 3 bases, with 8 bases between the two germline ends. Germline V lookup: CDR1 MRHNA, CDR2 SNTAGT. There are 13 residues in the CDR3. CDR3 sequence: CASSEERDTEAFF. The DNA of the CDR3 is TGTGCCAGCAGTGAAGAACGGGACACTGAAGCTTTCTTT.

The gene calls are TRBV2 and TRBJ2-5, with TRBD2 as a possible D gene (5 bases). CDR1 is SNHLY, CDR2 FYNNEI, per germline. The CDR3 has 14 amino acids. V dropped 2 bases and J dropped 7 bases, with 14 bases sitting between them. CDR3 bases: TGTGCCAGCAGTGAACCCGAAAGAGGGAGGACCCAGTACTTC. Translating gives CASSEPERGRTQYF.

The chain is built from TRBV18 and TRBJ2-5, with TRBD1 as a possible D gene (5 bases). V gave up 3 bases and J gave up 7 bases, with 9 bases separating them. The CDR3 contains 12 residues. The germline V gene encodes CDR1 KGHSH and CDR2 LQKENI. Written as DNA, the CDR3 is TGTGCCAGCTCACCTCCAGGGCGGACCCAGTACTTC. It is translated as CASSPPGRTQYF.

For this clone: The identical CDR3 is also encoded by other nucleotide sequences in the sample. CDR3 amino acids: CASRPGQGSYEQYF. The CDR3 DNA reads as TGTGCCAGCAGACCGGGACAGGGTTCCTACGAGCAGTACTTC. The rearrangement joins TRBV6-5 to TRBJ2-7, with 9 nucleotides matching TRBD1. J was trimmed by 1 base and V by 6 bases; bases with no gene match: 4. The CDR3 extends over 14 amino acids. Germline values: CDR1 MNHEY, CDR2 SVGAGI.

The sample holds one count of this clone. This rearrangement joins TRBV7-6 to TRBJ2-3; no firm D call. V was shortened by 5 bases and J by 4 bases, with 16 bases between the two germline ends. The germline gives CDR1 SGHVS, CDR2 FNYEAQ. This CDR3 is 15 amino acids long. The CDR3 DNA reads as TGTGCCAGCAGCGTGGGCCGCTTTGAACCAGATACGCAGTATTTT. Encoded protein: CASSVGRFEPDTQYF.

This chain connects TRBV7-9 to TRBJ1-1; 7 positions match TRBD1. Germline V gene sequence: CDR1 SEHNR, CDR2 FQNEAQ (reference sequence). This CDR3 has 13 residues. V was clipped by 3 bases and J by 10 bases; unmatched bases: 8. CDR3 sequence: CASSFGTDPGAFF. The CDR3 nucleotides are TGTGCCAGCAGCTTTGGGACAGATCCGGGAGCTTTCTTT.

Concerning this clone itself: Other DNA sequences in the same sample also yield this CDR3. CDR3 DNA: TGTGCCAGCAGGACTACTAGCGGGGCCTACAATGAGCAGTTCTTC. This gives the protein CASRTTSGAYNEQFF. The rearrangement joins TRBV6-5 to TRBJ2-1; 10 bases are a match to TRBD2. Germline assignment: CDR1 MNHEY and CDR2 SVGAGI. The V gene end was trimmed by 6 bases and the J gene end by 2 bases; junction bases not matched to a gene: 4. The length of the CDR3 is 15 residues.

This clone occurred a few times. The junction shows a germline mismatch at one end, possibly a read error. The chain employs TRBV6-5 and TRBJ1-3, with 10 bases aligning to TRBD1. The CDR3 runs to 15 residues. The germline V gene has CDR1 MNHEY and CDR2 SVGAGI. The CDR3 spells CASSRDRGRGDTIYF. The CDR3 DNA sequence: TGTGCCAGCAGTCGGGACAGGGGTCGTGGAGACACCATATATTTT.

The chain employs TRBV4-1 and TRBJ1-4; possible D gene TRBD1, 5 bases. Looked up from germline, CDR1 is MGHRA and CDR2 is YSYEKL. CDR3 length equals 18 residues. Deletions cut 6 bases from V and 0 bases from J, with 20 bases between. The DNA for the CDR3 is TGCGCCAGCAGTCGTATGCCGCTAGGGGCCGCAACTAATGAAAAACTGTTTTTT. Its translation is CASSRMPLGAATNEKLFF.

V gene TRBV19 combines with J gene TRBJ1-2; 7 bases fit TRBD1. Germline assignment: CDR1 LNHDA and CDR2 SQIVND (reference sequence). This CDR3 spans 14 amino acids. V dropped 5 bases and J dropped 4; count of bases not matched to a gene: 7. CDR3 DNA sequence: TGTGCCAGTAGTGTCTCCGGGACAGTCTATGGCTACACCTTC. Translating gives CASSVSGTVYGYTF.

The chain is built from TRBV9 and TRBJ2-1; D might be TRBD2 (6 bases). The germline V and J ends were trimmed by 4 bases and 5 bases, with 16 bases remaining between them. The CDR3 totals 15 residues. Germline CDR1 and CDR2: SGDLS and YYNGEE. The CDR3 is CASSPEGSGNNEQFF. As DNA, the CDR3 is TGTGCCAGCAGCCCCGAGGGTAGCGGCAACAATGAGCAGTTCTTC. Together with reference TRBV9 and TRBJ2-1, the CDR3 gives the full variable domain: DSGVTQTPKHLITATGQRVTLRCSPRSGDLSVYWYQQSLDQGLQFLIQYYNGEERAKGNILERFSAQQFPDLHSELNLSSLELGDSALYFCASSPEGSGNNEQFFGPGTRLTVL.

The rearrangement links TRBV19 to TRBJ1-1, with 9 bases matching TRBD1. Losses at the gene ends were 2 bases for V and 6 bases for J; bases not matched to a gene: 4. The germline gives CDR1 LNHDA, CDR2 SQIVND (reference sequence). This CDR3 comprises 14 residues. For the CDR3, the DNA is TGTGCCAGTAGTATACCCCGGACAGGGGCTGAAGCTTTCTTT. Amino acids: CASSIPRTGAEAFF. Full variable domain (remainder filled in from reference TRBV19 and TRBJ1-1): DGGITQSPKYLFRKEGQNVTLSCEQNLNHDAMYWYRQDPGQGLRLIYYSQIVNDFQKGDIAEGYSVSREKKESFPLTVTSAQKNPTAFYLCASSIPRTGAEAFFGQGTRLTVV.

CDR3 nucleotides: TGTGCCTGGAGTGGGGGACAGTCTAATGAAAAACTGTTTTTT. It yields the protein CAWSGGQSNEKLFF. The genes are TRBV30 and TRBJ1-4; the match to TRBD1 covers 7 bases. The germline V gene has CDR1 GTSNPN and CDR2 SVGIG (reference sequence). The trim removed 1 base at V and 3 bases at J, leaving 2 bases unmatched. The CDR3 length is 14 residues.